This T cell receptor beta chain was found in a study of T cells in Graves' hyperthyroidism and ophthalmopathy. Ophthalmopathy cases met thresholds of Clinical Activity Score at least 3, NOSPECS grade at least 4 and duration under 3 months. This clonotype was seen repeatedly, ten times or more. The TCR beta CDR3 regions underwent amplification using RNA transcripts as the source. TCR CDR3 underwent first-round RT-PCR with the HTBI primer set. TCRdb independently ran MiXCR on the multiplex PCR reads; one entry per CDR3 protein. The table lists hundreds of thousands of distinct CDR3 sequences, under 15% of them singletons, with 3.5% to 4.5% in the top ten. V was pared by 4 bases and J by 0 bases, with 6 bases between. CDR3 size: 12 residues. From germline, CDR1 is SQVTM and CDR2 ANQGSEA.

Sequencing was done on a sample of blood. This receptor was identified in a middle-aged woman with Graves' ophthalmopathy. This chain connects TRBV29-1 to TRBJ1-1; D call uncertain. Here the CDR3 DNA reads TGCAGCGTTGGAACGGTGAACACTGAAGCTTTCTTT. Protein product: CSVGTVNTEAFF.